This T cell receptor (beta chain) is drawn from a study of Ad26.COV2.S vaccination and SARS-CoV-2 variants. The wider study: Dosing was one shot or two shots 56 days apart.

Clones were read by immunoSEQ multiplex PCR, and TCRdb kept only the in-frame ones, dropping some. The table lists roughly 420,000 clones, roughly 87% of them singletons. CDR3 length: 14 residues. CDR1 is SGHDT and CDR2 is YYEEEE in the germline V gene. With V trimmed by 2 bases and J by 3 bases, 4 bases remained unmatched. Treatment noted: 19 received Ad26.COV2.S at low or high dose, single or two shots; roughly 5 received placebo; per-sample allocation not given. Day 63 after the first vaccine or placebo injection was the time point for sampling. The specimen comprised peripheral blood, sampled in a trial of Ad26.COV2.S vaccine versus placebo. The V gene is TRBV5-6, the J gene TRBJ2-7; 8 bases fit TRBD1. This receptor was identified in a person between 18 and 65 years old who received the Ad26.COV2.S COVID-19 vaccine or a placebo. CDR3 in amino acids: CASSFSDRDYEQYF. DNA for the CDR3: TGTGCCAGCAGCTTCTCGGACAGGGACTACGAGCAGTACTTC.